This TCR beta chain stems from a study of blood T cell repertoires in COVID-19. Looking at the study overall: Both acute and convalescent COVID-19 samples were obtained from the United States, Italy and Spain. T cells, B-cell-depleted T cells, or PBMCs supplied cDNA or gDNA.

Method: immunoSEQ multiplex PCR; TCRdb's copy keeps in-frame clones and lacks some. Among about 300,000 clones listed, around nine tenths were seen once. The CDR3 has 14 residues. The germline gives CDR1 SGHRS, CDR2 YFSETQ. Trimming at V came to 7 bases and at J to 4 bases, leaving 8 bases not matched to a gene. This receptor was obtained from an older man with acute or convalescent COVID-19. The rearrangement joins TRBV5-1 to TRBJ1-3; 7 nucleotides agree with TRBD1. Sequenced: peripheral blood. The CDR3: CASSGGGDGNTIYF. The CDR3, as DNA: TGCGCCAGCTCCGGAGGGGGCGACGGAAACACCATATATTTT.